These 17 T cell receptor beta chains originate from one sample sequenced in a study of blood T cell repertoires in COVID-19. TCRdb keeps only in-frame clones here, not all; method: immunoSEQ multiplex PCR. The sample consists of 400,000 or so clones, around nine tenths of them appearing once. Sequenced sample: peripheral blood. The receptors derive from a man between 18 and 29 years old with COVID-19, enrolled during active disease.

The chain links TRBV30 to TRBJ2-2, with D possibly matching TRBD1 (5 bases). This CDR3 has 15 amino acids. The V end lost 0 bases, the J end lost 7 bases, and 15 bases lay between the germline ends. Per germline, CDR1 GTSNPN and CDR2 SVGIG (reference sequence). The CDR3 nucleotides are TGTGCCTGGAGTGTTACGCCAGGGAATATCGGGGAGCTGTTTTTT. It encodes CAWSVTPGNIGELFF.

CDR3 amino acids: CASSPLRDSGYRETQYF. The CDR3 nucleotides are TGTGCCAGTAGTCCACTACGGGATAGCGGCTACCGGGAGACCCAGTACTTC. The chain links TRBV19 to TRBJ2-5; D is perhaps TRBD2 (6 bases). This CDR3 region has 17 residues. Trimming pared 5 bases from V and 5 bases from J, leaving 24 bases between. Per germline, CDR1 LNHDA and CDR2 SQIVND (reference sequence).

CDR3 bases: TGCAGTGCTAGTCCCGCCGGCGGGGGCTCCTACGAGCAGTACTTC. Translation gives CSASPAGGGSYEQYF. This chain joins TRBV20-1 and TRBJ2-7, with 7 bases identical to TRBD2. From germline, CDR1 is DFQATT and CDR2 SNEGSKA (reference sequence). This CDR3 is 15 amino acids long. Unmatched junction bases numbered 8, after V lost 3 bases and J lost 0 bases.

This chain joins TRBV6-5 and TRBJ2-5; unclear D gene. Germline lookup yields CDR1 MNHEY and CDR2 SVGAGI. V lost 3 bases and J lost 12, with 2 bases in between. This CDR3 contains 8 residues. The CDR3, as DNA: TGTGCCAGCAGTTATAAGTACTTC. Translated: CASSYKYF.

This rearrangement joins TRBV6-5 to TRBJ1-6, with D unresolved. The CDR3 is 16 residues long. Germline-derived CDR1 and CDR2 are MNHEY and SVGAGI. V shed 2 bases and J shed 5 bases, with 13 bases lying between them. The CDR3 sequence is CASSYRMLRHNSPLHF. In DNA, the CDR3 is TGTGCCAGCAGTTACAGGATGCTGCGGCATAATTCACCCCTCCACTTT.

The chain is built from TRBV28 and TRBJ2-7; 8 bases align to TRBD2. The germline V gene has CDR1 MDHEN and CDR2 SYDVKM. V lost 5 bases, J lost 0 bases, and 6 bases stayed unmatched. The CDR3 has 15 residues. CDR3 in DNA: TGTGCCAGCAGTCCCGGGGGGGCAACCTCCTACGAGCAGTACTTC. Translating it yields CASSPGGATSYEQYF. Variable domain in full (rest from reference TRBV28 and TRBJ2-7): DVKVTQSSRYLVKRTGEKVFLECVQDMDHENMFWYRQDPGLGLRLIYFSYDVKMKEKGDIPEGYSVSREKKERFSLILESASTNQTSMYLCASSPGGATSYEQYFGPGTRLTVT.

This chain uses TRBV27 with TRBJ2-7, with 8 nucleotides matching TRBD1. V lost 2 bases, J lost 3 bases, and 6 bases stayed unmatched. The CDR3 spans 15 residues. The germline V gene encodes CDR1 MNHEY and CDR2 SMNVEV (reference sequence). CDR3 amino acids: CASSLIATGVYEQYF. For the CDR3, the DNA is TGTGCCAGCAGTTTAATCGCGACAGGGGTCTACGAGCAGTACTTC.

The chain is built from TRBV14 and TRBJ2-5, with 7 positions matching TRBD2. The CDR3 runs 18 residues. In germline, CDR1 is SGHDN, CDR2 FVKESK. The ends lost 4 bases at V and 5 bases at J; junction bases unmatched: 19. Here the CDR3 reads CASSPNDPGAGVWETQYF. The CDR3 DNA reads TGTGCCAGCAGCCCCAACGATCCCGGTGCGGGAGTGTGGGAGACCCAGTACTTC.

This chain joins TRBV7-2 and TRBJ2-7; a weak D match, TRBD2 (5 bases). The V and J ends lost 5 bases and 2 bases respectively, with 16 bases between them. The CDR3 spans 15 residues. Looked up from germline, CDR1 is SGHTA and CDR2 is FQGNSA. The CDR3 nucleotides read TGTGCCAGCAGCCTCTTAAGCGAGGGTACCTACGAGCAGTACTTC. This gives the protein CASSLLSEGTYEQYF.

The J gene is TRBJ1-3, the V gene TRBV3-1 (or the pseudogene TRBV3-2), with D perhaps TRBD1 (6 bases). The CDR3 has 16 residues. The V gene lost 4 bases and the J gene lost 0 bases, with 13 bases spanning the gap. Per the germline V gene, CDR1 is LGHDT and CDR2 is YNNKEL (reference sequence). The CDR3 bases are TGTGCCAGCAGCCTAACCAGGGGATCCTCTGGAAACACCATATATTTT. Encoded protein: CASSLTRGSSGNTIYF.

CDR3 coding DNA: TGTGCCAGCAGTGATTTTGCGGGGAGTATGAATGAGCAGTTCTTC. Protein product: CASSDFAGSMNEQFF. This rearrangement joins TRBV2 to TRBJ2-1; the D gene is possibly TRBD2 (6 bases). Germline values: CDR1 SNHLY, CDR2 FYNNEI. The length of the CDR3 is 15 residues. V was clipped by 3 bases and J by 7 bases, with 16 bases between them. The variable domain in full, with the rest retrieved from reference TRBV2 and TRBJ2-1, is EPEVTQTPSHQVTQMGQEVILRCVPISNHLYFYWYRQILGQKVEFLVSFYNNEISEKSEIFDDQFSVERPDGSNFTLKIRSTKLEDSAMYFCASSDFAGSMNEQFFGPGTRLTVL.

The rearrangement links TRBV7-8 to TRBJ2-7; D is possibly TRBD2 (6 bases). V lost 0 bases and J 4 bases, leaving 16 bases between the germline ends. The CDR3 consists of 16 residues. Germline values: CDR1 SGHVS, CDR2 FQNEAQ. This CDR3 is CASSLAAGKGLYEQYF. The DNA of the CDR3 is TGTGCCAGCAGCTTAGCGGCGGGAAAAGGCCTTTACGAGCAGTACTTC.

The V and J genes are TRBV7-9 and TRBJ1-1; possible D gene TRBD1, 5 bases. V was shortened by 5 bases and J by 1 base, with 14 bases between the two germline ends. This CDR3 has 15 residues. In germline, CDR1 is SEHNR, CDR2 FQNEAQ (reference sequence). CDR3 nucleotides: TGTGCCAGCAGCCCAATCTCCCAGGGGAACACTGAAGCTTTCTTT. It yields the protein CASSPISQGNTEAFF.

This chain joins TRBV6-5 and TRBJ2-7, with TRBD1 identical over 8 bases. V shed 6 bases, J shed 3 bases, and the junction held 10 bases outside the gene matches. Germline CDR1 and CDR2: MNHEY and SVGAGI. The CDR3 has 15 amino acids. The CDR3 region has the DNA TGTGCCAGCAGCCCAACCGGGACAGGACGCTACGAGCAGTACTTC. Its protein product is CASSPTGTGRYEQYF.

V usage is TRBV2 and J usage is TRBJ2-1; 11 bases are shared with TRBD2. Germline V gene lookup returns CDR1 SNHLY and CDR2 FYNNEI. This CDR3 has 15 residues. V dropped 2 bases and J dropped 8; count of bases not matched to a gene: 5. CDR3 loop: CASSEILAGAYEQFF. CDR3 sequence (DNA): TGTGCCAGCAGTGAAATACTAGCGGGAGCGTATGAGCAGTTCTTC.

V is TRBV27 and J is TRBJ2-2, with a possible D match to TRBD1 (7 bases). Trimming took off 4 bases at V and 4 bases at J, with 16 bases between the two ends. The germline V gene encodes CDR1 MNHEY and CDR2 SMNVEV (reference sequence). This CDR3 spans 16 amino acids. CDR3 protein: CASSSIRQGGTGELFF. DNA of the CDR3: TGTGCCAGCAGTTCAATTCGACAGGGAGGCACCGGGGAGCTGTTTTTT.

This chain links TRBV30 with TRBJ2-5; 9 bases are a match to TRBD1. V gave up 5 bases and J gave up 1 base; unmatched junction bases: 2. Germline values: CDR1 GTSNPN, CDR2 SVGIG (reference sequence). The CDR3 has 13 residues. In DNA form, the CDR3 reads TGTGCCTGGGAACAGGGGGCCCAAGAGACCCAGTACTTC. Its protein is CAWEQGAQETQYF.